One sample yielded the 3 T cell receptor beta chains listed below, sequenced in a study of blood T cell repertoires in COVID-19. Repertoires were generated with immunoSEQ multiplex PCR, while TCRdb's copy carries only in-frame clones and drops some. The sample records hundreds of thousands of clones, about 88% being singletons. Sequenced: PBMCs or T cells enriched from blood (not recorded which). Receptor source: a woman aged 18-29 years who had been exposed to COVID-19.

This clone was observed a handful of times. The V call is TRBV14, the J call TRBJ1-2; unclear D gene. With 6 bases removed from V and 4 bases from J, the gap between germline ends came to 9 bases. From germline, CDR1 is SGHDN and CDR2 FVKESK. CDR3 length equals 12 residues. CDR3 protein: CASSRGFYGYTF. The CDR3 bases are TGTGCCAGCAGTCGCGGATTCTATGGCTACACCTTC.

The DNA for the CDR3 is TGTGCCAGCAGCCCGGCGGGGGGCTATGGCTACACCTTC. Protein product: CASSPAGGYGYTF. The chain is built from TRBV5-4 and TRBJ1-2; D perhaps matches TRBD1 (5 bases). This CDR3 region has 13 residues. From germline, CDR1 is SGHNT and CDR2 YYREEE (reference sequence). Between the trimmed V and J ends, which lost 4 bases and 4 bases, there was a span of 11 bases.

The chain couples TRBV30 to TRBJ1-1; no clear D. The CDR3 spans 16 residues. Deletions cut 1 base from V and 0 bases from J, with 15 bases between. Germline CDR1 is GTSNPN and CDR2 is SVGIG (reference sequence). CDR3 residues: CAWSGAPLGMNTEAFF. The CDR3 coding sequence is TGTGCCTGGAGTGGGGCCCCTCTGGGCATGAACACTGAAGCTTTCTTT.